The present TCR beta chain was sequenced within a study of blood T cell repertoires in COVID-19. Per the original methods: Nucleated cell number was recorded as an estimate derived from reference gene primer amplification. Some clones are missing from TCRdb's copy, which holds only in-frame ones; the method was immunoSEQ multiplex PCR. The DNA gave D and trimming, while V, J and clone size come from that table. The data show roughly 120,000 clones, with around 89% seen just once and less than 1.5% held by the top ten. This CDR3 contains 15 residues. Germline values: CDR1 SGHNT, CDR2 YYREEE (reference sequence). V was shortened by 3 bases and J by 2 bases, with 11 bases between the two germline ends.

This chain uses TRBV5-4 with TRBJ2-2; TRBD1 is a possible D gene (6 bases). The TCR was taken from a human donor in a cohort sampled during active COVID-19. The sample consisted of peripheral blood. The CDR3 DNA is TGTGCCAGCAGCTGGGGGCAAGACAACACCGGGGAGCTGTTTTTT. Translating it yields CASSWGQDNTGELFF.